This T cell receptor (beta chain) came from a study of OX40 agonist ivuxolimab in advanced cancers. Overall study context: Patients received ivuxolimab, an intravenous treatment, every 2 weeks at 0.01 to 10 mg/kg. The dose-escalation cohort was about 86% male, with a mean age of around 60 years, ranging about 23 to 80.

Study observations and caveats: On average, CD8+ T cells showed a greater number of expanded clones than CD4+.

Turning to this clone: Its antigen is unknown.

TCRdb's table, derived via immunoSEQ multiplex PCR, lists solely in-frame clones and lacks some. Of 55,000 to 90,000 clones listed, roughly 80% were seen once; the top ten hold roughly 0.4%. It was autoimmune disease history or systemic immunosuppression that excluded patients. V was clipped by 8 bases and J by 6 bases; unmatched bases: 5. This CDR3 contains 13 residues. Per the germline V gene, CDR1 is MNHEY and CDR2 is SMNVEV (reference sequence). The gene calls are TRBV27 and TRBJ2-1; 9 bases fit TRBD2. The source material was CD4+ or CD8+ T cells sorted from blood, sampled in a trial of the OX40 agonist ivuxolimab. The receptor was isolated from an adult with an advanced solid tumor such as melanoma, head and neck, liver or kidney cancer. The CDR3 is CASHPTSGNEQFF. In nucleotides, the CDR3 is TGTGCCAGCCACCCGACTAGCGGCAATGAGCAGTTCTTC.